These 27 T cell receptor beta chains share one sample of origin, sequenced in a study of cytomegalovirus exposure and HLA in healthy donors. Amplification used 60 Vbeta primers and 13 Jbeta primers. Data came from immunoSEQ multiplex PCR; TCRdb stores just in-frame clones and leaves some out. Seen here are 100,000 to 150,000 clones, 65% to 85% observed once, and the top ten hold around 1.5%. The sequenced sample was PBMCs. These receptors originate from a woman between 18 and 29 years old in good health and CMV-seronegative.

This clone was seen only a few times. Here the CDR3 DNA reads TGTGCCAGCAGCTTGGGACTAGCGGGAGAAGAGACCCAGTACTTC. This codes for CASSLGLAGEETQYF. J is TRBJ2-5 and V is TRBV2; 14 bases are shared with TRBD2. The ends lost 6 bases at V and 3 bases at J; junction bases unmatched: 3. CDR1 is SNHLY, CDR2 FYNNEI, per germline. The length of the CDR3 is 15 residues.

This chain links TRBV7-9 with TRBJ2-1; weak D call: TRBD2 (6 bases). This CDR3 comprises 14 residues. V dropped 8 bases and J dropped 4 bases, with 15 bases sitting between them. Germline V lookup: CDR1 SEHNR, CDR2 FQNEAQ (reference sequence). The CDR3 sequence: CASSGTPVYNEQFF. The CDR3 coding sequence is TGTGCCAGCTCCGGGACTCCAGTATACAATGAGCAGTTCTTC.

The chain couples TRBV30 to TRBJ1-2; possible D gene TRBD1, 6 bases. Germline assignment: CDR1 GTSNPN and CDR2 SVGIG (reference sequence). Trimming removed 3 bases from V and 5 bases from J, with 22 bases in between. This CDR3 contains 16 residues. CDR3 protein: CAWREQGRGIRYGYTF. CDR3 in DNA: TGTGCCTGGAGGGAACAGGGACGGGGAATTAGGTATGGCTACACCTTC. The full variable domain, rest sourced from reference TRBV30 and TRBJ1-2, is SQTIHQWPATLVQPVGSPLSLECTVEGTSNPNLYWYRQAAGRGLQLLFYSVGIGQISSEVPQNLSASRPQDRQFILSSKKLLLSDSGFYLCAWREQGRGIRYGYTFGSGTRLTVV.

CDR3 amino acids: CASSPTLAGGYEQYF. The CDR3 region has the DNA TGCGCCAGCAGCCCGACCCTAGCGGGAGGGTACGAGCAGTACTTC. V is TRBV4-1 and J is TRBJ2-7; 12 bases are a match to TRBD2. V lost 4 bases, J lost 4 bases, and 5 bases stayed unmatched. CDR3 length: 15 amino acids. Germline V gives CDR1 MGHRA, CDR2 YSYEKL.

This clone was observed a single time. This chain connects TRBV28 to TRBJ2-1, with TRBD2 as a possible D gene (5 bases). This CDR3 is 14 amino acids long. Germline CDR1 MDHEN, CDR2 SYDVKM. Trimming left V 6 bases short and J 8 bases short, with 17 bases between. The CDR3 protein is CASSTFGLGDEQFF. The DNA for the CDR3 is TGTGCCAGCAGCACATTTGGTCTCGGGGATGAGCAGTTCTTC.

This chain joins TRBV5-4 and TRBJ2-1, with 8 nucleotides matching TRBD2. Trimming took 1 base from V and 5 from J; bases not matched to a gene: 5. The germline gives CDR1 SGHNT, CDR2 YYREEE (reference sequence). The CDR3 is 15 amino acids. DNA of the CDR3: TGTGCCAGCAGCTTGTTAGCGGGACCCCACAATGAGCAGTTCTTC. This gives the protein CASSLLAGPHNEQFF.

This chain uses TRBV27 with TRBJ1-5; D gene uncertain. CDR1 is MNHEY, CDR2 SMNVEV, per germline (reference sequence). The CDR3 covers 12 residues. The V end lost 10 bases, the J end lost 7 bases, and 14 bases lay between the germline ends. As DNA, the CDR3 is TGTGCCACCAACACCCAAGAACAGCCCCAGCATTTT. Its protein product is CATNTQEQPQHF.

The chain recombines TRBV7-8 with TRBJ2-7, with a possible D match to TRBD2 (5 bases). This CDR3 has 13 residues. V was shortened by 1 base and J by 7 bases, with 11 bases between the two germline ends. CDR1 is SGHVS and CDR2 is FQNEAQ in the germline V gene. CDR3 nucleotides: TGTGCCAGCAGCTTAGGGTTACGGGGAGAGCAGTACTTC. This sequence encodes CASSLGLRGEQYF.

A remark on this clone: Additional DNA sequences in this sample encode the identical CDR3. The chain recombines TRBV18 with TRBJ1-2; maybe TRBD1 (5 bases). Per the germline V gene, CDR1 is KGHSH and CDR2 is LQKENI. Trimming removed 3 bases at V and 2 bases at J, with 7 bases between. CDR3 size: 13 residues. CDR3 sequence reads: CASSPGANYGYTF. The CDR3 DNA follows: TGTGCCAGCTCACCTGGGGCCAACTATGGCTACACCTTC.

The CDR3 here is CASSTQGANTEAFF. CDR3 DNA sequence: TGTGCCAGCAGTACACAGGGGGCTAACACTGAAGCTTTCTTT. V is TRBV2 and J is TRBJ1-1; 9 nucleotides match TRBD1. This CDR3 has 14 amino acids. Per germline, CDR1 SNHLY and CDR2 FYNNEI. J gave up 2 bases and V 5 bases, and 3 bases lay outside the gene matches.

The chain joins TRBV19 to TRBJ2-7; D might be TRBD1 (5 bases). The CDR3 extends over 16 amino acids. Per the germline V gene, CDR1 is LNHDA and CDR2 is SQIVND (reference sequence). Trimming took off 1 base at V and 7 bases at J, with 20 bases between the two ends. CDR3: CASSIGGRQGVGEQYF. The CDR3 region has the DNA TGTGCCAGTAGTATAGGGGGCCGCCAGGGTGTAGGAGAGCAGTACTTC.

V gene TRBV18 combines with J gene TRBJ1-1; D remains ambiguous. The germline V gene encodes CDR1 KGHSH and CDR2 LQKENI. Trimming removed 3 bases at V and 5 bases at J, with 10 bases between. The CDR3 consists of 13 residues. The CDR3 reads CASSPNRQTEAFF. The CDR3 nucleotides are TGTGCCAGCTCACCTAACAGACAAACTGAAGCTTTCTTT.

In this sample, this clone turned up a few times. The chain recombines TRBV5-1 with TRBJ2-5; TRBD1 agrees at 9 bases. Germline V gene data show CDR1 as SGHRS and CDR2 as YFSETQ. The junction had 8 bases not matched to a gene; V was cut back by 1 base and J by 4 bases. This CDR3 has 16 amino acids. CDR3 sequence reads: CASSLFGTGSGETQYF. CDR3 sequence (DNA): TGCGCCAGCAGCTTGTTCGGGACAGGGTCCGGAGAGACCCAGTACTTC.

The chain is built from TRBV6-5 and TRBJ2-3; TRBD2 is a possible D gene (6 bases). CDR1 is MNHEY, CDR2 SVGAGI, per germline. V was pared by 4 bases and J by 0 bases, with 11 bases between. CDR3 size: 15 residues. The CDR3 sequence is CASSWKEGSTDTQYF. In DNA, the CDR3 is TGTGCCAGCAGTTGGAAGGAGGGGAGCACAGATACGCAGTATTTT.

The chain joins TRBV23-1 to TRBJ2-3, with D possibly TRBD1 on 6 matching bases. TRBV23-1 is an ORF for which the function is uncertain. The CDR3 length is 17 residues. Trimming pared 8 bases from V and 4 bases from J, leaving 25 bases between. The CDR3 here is CASLRPKNRESPDTQYF. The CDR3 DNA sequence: TGCGCCAGCCTTCGACCCAAAAACAGGGAAAGCCCAGATACGCAGTATTTT.

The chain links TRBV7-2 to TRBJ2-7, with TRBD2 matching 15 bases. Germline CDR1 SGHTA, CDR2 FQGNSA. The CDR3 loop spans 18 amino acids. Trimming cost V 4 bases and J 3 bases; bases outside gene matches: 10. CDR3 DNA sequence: TGTGCCAGCAGCTCAGGGAGGACTAGCGGGAGGGCACTCTACGAGCAGTACTTC. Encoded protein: CASSSGRTSGRALYEQYF.

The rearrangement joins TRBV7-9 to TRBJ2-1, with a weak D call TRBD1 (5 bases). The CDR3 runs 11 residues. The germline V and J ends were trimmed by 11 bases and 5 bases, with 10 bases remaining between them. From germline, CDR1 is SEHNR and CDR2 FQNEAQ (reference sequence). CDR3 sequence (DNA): TGTGCCGGACAAGCAGACAATGAGCAGTTCTTC. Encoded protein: CAGQADNEQFF.

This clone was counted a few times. Here the CDR3 DNA reads TGCGCCAGCAGGGGGACAGGGATCGATCTGAACACTGAAGCTTTCTTT. It encodes CASRGTGIDLNTEAFF. J is TRBJ1-1 and V is TRBV5-1, with 9 bases matching TRBD1. This CDR3 has 16 amino acids. Looked up from germline, CDR1 is SGHRS and CDR2 is YFSETQ. Germline trimming cut 5 bases from V and 0 bases from J; bases unmatched to any gene: 8.

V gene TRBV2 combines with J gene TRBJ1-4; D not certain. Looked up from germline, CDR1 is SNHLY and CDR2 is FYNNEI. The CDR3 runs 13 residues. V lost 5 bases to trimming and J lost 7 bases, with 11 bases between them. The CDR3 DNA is TGTGCCAGCAGTAACCCTCCAGGTGAAAAACTGTTTTTT. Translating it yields CASSNPPGEKLFF.

CDR3 in amino acids: CASSLQRDWLTDTQYF. The DNA of the CDR3 is TGCGCCAGCAGCTTGCAGCGGGACTGGCTCACAGATACGCAGTATTTT. The chain has TRBV5-1 and TRBJ2-3; 7 bases match TRBD2. The trim removed 1 base at V and 2 bases at J, leaving 7 bases unmatched. The CDR3 is 16 residues long. The V gene's germline CDR1 is SGHRS and CDR2 YFSETQ.

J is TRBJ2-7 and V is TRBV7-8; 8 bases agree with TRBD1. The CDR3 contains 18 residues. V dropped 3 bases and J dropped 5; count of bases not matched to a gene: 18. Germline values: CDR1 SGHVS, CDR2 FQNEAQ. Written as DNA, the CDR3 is TGTGCCAGCAGCTTTACCGGGACAGGCTTCAACGGTGTTCACGAGCAGTACTTC. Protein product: CASSFTGTGFNGVHEQYF.

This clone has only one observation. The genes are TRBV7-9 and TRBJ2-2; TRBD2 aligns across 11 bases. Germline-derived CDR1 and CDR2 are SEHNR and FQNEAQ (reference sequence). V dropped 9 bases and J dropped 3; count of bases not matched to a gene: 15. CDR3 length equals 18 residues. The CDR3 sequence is CARRSGRGSLRDTGELFF. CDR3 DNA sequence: TGTGCCAGGCGTAGCGGGAGGGGTAGTTTACGTGACACCGGGGAGCTGTTTTTT. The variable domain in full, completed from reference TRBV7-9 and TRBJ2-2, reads DTGVSQNPRHKITKRGQNVTFRCDPISEHNRLYWYRQTLGQGPEFLTYFQNEAQLEKSRLLSDRFSAERPKGSFSTLEIQRTEQGDSAMYLCARRSGRGSLRDTGELFFGEGSRLTVL.

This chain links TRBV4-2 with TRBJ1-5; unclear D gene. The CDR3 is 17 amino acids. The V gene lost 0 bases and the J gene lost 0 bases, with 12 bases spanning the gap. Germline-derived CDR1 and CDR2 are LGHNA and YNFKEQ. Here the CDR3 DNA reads TGTGCCAGCAGCCAAGAATGGGGAGGCAATAGCAATCAGCCCCAGCATTTT. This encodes CASSQEWGGNSNQPQHF.

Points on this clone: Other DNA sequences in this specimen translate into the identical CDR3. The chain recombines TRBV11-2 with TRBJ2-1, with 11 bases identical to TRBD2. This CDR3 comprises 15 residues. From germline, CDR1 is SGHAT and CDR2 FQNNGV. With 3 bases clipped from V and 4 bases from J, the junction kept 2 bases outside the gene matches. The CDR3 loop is CASSFSGGGYNEQFF. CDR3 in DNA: TGTGCCAGCAGCTTTAGCGGGGGGGGTTACAATGAGCAGTTCTTC. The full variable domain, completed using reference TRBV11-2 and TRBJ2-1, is EAGVAQSPRYKIIEKRQSVAFWCNPISGHATLYWYQQILGQGPKLLIQFQNNGVVDDSQLPKDRFSAERLKGVDSTLKIQPAKLEDSAVYLCASSFSGGGYNEQFFGPGTRLTVL.

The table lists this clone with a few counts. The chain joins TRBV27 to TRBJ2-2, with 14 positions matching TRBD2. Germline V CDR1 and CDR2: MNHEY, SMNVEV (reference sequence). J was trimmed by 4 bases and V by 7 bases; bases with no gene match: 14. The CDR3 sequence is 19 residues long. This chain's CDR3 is CASTSPGTSGRVGTGELFF. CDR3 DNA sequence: TGTGCCAGCACGTCGCCAGGGACTAGCGGGAGAGTCGGCACCGGGGAGCTGTTTTTT.

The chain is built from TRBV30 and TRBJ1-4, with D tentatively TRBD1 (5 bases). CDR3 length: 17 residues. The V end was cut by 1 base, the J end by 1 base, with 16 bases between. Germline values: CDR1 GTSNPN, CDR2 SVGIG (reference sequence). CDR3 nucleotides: TGTGCCTGGAGTGGATCCCGCAGGGTCGGAACTAATGAAAAACTGTTTTTT. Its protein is CAWSGSRRVGTNEKLFF.

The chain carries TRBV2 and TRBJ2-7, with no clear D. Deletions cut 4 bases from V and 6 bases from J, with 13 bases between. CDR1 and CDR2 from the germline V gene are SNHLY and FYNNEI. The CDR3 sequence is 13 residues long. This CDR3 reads CASSVLPFGEQYF. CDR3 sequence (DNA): TGTGCCAGCAGTGTCCTCCCGTTCGGCGAGCAGTACTTC.